These 5 T cell receptor beta chains were all obtained from the same sample, sequenced in a study of cytomegalovirus exposure and HLA in healthy donors. TCRdb's copy holds only in-frame clones and misses some; the assay was immunoSEQ multiplex PCR. The table has approximately 170,000 clones, 70% to 90% seen once; the top ten hold 2% to 2.5%. Sequencing input: PBMCs. Every receptor here comes from a man younger than 45 in good health and CMV-seropositive.

The genes are TRBV5-6 and TRBJ2-6; 9 bases are shared with TRBD1. The germline gives CDR1 SGHDT, CDR2 YYEEEE. The ends lost 4 bases at V and 1 base at J; junction bases unmatched: 9. The CDR3 is 18 amino acids. CDR3 sequence reads: CASSPWDRVNSGANVLTF. For the CDR3, the DNA is TGTGCCAGCAGCCCGTGGGACAGGGTAAATTCTGGGGCCAACGTCCTGACTTTC.

The gene calls are TRBV7-9 and TRBJ1-1; the match to TRBD1 covers 7 bases. This CDR3 contains 15 residues. Germline trimming cut 5 bases from V and 0 bases from J; bases unmatched to any gene: 6. Germline CDR1 reads SEHNR; CDR2 reads FQNEAQ (reference sequence). CDR3 bases: TGTGCCAGCAGCAGACAGGGAGGCATGAACACTGAAGCTTTCTTT. This gives the protein CASSRQGGMNTEAFF.

The rearrangement uses TRBV30 and TRBJ2-2; 9 nucleotides align to TRBD2. Trimming removed 3 bases from V and 3 bases from J; junction bases left unmatched: 14. Germline CDR1 is GTSNPN and CDR2 is SVGIG (reference sequence). The CDR3 covers 18 residues. The CDR3, as DNA: TGTGCCTGGAGATTAGCGGGGGAACCATATGGGTACACCGGGGAGCTGTTTTTT. It codes for CAWRLAGEPYGYTGELFF.

The chain carries TRBV7-9 and TRBJ1-2, with 7 bases matching TRBD1. V shed 5 bases and J 8 bases; nucleotides not matched to a gene: 8. CDR3 length: 13 amino acids. Germline V gene data show CDR1 as SEHNR and CDR2 as FQNEAQ (reference sequence). In nucleotides, the CDR3 is TGTGCCAGCAGCCCTGACAGGGTGAAAGGCTACACCTTC. The encoded protein is CASSPDRVKGYTF. The entire variable domain, with the rest obtained from reference TRBV7-9 and TRBJ1-2, is as follows: DTGVSQNPRHKITKRGQNVTFRCDPISEHNRLYWYRQTLGQGPEFLTYFQNEAQLEKSRLLSDRFSAERPKGSFSTLEIQRTEQGDSAMYLCASSPDRVKGYTFGSGTRLTVV.

DNA for the CDR3: TGTGCCAGCAGCTTAGTATCCGGGAACACTGAAGCTTTCTTT. It translates to CASSLVSGNTEAFF. The chain joins TRBV7-2 to TRBJ1-1; D is unresolved. Germline V lookup: CDR1 SGHTA, CDR2 FQGNSA. CDR3 length: 14 amino acids. Trimming removed 1 base from V and 1 base from J, with 7 bases in between.